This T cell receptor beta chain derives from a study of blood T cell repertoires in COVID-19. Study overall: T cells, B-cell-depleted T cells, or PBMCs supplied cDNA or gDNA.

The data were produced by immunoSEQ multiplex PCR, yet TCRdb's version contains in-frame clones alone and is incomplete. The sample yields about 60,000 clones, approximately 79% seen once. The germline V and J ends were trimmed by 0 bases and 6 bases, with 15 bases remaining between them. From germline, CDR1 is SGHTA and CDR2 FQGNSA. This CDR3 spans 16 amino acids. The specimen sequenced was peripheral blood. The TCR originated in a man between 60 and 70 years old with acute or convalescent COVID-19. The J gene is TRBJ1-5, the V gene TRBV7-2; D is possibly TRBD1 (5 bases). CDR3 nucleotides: TGTGCCAGCAGCTTAGCGGGTGACCCCAGGGTTCAGCCCCAGCATTTT. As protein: CASSLAGDPRVQPQHF.